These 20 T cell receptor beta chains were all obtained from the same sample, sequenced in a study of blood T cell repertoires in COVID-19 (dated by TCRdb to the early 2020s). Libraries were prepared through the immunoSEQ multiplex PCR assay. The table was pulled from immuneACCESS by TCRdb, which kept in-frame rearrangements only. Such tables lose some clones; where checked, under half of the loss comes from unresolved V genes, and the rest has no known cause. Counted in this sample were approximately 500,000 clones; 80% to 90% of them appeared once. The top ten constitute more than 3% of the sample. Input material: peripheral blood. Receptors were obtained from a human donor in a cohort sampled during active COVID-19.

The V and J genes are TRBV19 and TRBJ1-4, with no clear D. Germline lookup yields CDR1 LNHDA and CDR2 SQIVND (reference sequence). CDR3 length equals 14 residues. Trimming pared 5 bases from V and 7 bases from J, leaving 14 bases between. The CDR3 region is CASSGGSTFEKLFF. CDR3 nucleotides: TGTGCCAGTAGTGGAGGTTCGACATTTGAAAAACTGTTTTTT.

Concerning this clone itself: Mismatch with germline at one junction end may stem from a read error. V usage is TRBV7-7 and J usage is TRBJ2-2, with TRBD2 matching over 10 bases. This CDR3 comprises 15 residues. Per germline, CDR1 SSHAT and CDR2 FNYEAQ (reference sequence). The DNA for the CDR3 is TGTGCTAGCAGCTTCTCTAGCGGGGGTACCGGGGAGCTGTTTTTT. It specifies CASSFSSGGTGELFF.

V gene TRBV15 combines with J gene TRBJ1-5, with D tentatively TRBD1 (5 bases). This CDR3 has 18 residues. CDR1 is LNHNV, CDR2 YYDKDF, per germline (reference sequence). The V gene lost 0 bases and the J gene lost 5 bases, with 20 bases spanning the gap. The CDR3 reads CATSRERQSGNRDQPQHF. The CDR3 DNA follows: TGTGCCACCAGCAGAGAGAGACAGTCAGGCAACCGGGATCAGCCCCAGCATTTT. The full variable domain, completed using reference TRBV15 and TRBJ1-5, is DAMVIQNPRYQVTQFGKPVTLSCSQTLNHNVMYWYQQKSSQAPKLLFHYYDKDFNNEADTPDNFQSRRPNTSFCFLDIRSPGLGDTAMYLCATSRERQSGNRDQPQHFGDGTRLSIL.

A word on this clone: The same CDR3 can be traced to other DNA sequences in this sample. The CDR3 DNA is TGTGCCAGCAGCTTCCAGGGGGCGAAAACTGAAGCTTTCTTT. Translation gives CASSFQGAKTEAFF. V gene TRBV5-6 combines with J gene TRBJ1-1; 8 bases are a match to TRBD1. This CDR3 region has 14 residues. V lost 2 bases and J lost 5; bases outside the gene matches: 5. CDR1 SGHDT and CDR2 YYEEEE come from the germline V gene.

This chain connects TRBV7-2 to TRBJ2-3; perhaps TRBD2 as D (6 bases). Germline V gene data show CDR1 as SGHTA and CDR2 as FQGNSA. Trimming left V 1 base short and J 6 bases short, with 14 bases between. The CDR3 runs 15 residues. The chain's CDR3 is CASSLVVGSQDTQYF. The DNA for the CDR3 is TGTGCCAGCAGCTTAGTGGTCGGGAGCCAGGATACGCAGTATTTT.

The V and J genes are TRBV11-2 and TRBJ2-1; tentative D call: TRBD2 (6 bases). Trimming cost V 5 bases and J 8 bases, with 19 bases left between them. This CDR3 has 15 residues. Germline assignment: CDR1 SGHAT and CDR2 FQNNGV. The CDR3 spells CASSQDPRSGYEQFF. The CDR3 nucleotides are TGTGCCAGCAGCCAGGACCCACGTAGCGGTTATGAGCAGTTCTTC. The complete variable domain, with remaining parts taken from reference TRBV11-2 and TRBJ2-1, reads EAGVAQSPRYKIIEKRQSVAFWCNPISGHATLYWYQQILGQGPKLLIQFQNNGVVDDSQLPKDRFSAERLKGVDSTLKIQPAKLEDSAVYLCASSQDPRSGYEQFFGPGTRLTVL.

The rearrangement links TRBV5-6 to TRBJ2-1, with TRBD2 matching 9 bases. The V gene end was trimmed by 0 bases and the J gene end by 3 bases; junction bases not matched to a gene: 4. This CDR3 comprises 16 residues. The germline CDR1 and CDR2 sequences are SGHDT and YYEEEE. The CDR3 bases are TGTGCCAGCAGCTTGGTTGCGGGAGGGCTCTACAATGAGCAGTTCTTC. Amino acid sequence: CASSLVAGGLYNEQFF.

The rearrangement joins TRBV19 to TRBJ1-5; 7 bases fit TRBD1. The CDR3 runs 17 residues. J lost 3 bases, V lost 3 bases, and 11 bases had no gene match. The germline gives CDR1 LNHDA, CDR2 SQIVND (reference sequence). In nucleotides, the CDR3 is TGTGCCAGTAGTATCGACAGGGATGTATACAACAATCAGCCCCAGCATTTT. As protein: CASSIDRDVYNNQPQHF. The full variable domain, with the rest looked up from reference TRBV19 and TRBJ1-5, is DGGITQSPKYLFRKEGQNVTLSCEQNLNHDAMYWYRQDPGQGLRLIYYSQIVNDFQKGDIAEGYSVSREKKESFPLTVTSAQKNPTAFYLCASSIDRDVYNNQPQHFGDGTRLSIL.

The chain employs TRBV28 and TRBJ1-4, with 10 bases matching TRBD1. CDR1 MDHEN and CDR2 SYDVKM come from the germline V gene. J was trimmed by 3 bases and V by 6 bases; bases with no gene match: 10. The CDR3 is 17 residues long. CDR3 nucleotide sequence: TGTGCCAGCAGCCCACCGGGACAGGGGACCCCTAATGAAAAACTGTTTTTT. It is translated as CASSPPGQGTPNEKLFF.

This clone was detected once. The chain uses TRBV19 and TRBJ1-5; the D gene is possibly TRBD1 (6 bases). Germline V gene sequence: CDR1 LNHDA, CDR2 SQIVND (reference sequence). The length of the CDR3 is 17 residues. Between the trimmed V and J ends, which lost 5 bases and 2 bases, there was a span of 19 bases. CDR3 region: CASSLPWGGIGNQPQHF. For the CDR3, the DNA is TGTGCCAGTAGTCTTCCGTGGGGGGGCATCGGCAATCAGCCCCAGCATTTT.

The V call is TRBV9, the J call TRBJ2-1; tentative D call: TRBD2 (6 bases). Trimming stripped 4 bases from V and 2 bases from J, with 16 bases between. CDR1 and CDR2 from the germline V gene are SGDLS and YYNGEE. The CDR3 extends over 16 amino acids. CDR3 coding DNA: TGTGCCAGCAGCTCCTTACCGGGAGCTACCTACAATGAGCAGTTCTTC. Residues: CASSSLPGATYNEQFF.

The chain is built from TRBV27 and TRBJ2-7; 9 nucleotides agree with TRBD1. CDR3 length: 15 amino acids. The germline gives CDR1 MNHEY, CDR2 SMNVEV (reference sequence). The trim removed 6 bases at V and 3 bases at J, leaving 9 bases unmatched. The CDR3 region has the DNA TGTGCCAGCAGCTCTCCCGGGACAGGGTACTACGAGCAGTACTTC. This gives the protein CASSSPGTGYYEQYF.

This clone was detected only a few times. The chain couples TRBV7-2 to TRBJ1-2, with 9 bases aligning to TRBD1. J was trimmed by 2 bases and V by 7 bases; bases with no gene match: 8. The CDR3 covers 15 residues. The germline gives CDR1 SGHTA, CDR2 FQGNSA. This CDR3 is CASTLGTGINYGYTF. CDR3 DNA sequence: TGTGCCAGCACCTTGGGGACAGGGATAAACTATGGCTACACCTTC.

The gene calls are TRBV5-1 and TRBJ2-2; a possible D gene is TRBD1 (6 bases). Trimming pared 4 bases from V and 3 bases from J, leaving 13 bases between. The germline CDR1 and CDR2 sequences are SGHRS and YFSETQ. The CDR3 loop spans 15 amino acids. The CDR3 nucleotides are TGCGCCAGCAGCGAACAGGGTGCGGACACCGGGGAGCTGTTTTTT. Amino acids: CASSEQGADTGELFF.

The CDR3 region is CASSASGQYFYEQYF. In nucleotides, the CDR3 is TGTGCCAGTAGTGCCTCAGGACAGTACTTCTACGAGCAGTACTTC. The gene calls are TRBV19 and TRBJ2-7; possible D gene TRBD1, 6 bases. Per the germline V gene, CDR1 is LNHDA and CDR2 is SQIVND (reference sequence). V was shortened by 5 bases and J by 3 bases, with 17 bases between the two germline ends. CDR3 length: 15 amino acids. The full variable domain, completed using reference TRBV19 and TRBJ2-7, is DGGITQSPKYLFRKEGQNVTLSCEQNLNHDAMYWYRQDPGQGLRLIYYSQIVNDFQKGDIAEGYSVSREKKESFPLTVTSAQKNPTAFYLCASSASGQYFYEQYFGPGTRLTVT.

In DNA, the CDR3 is TGTGCCAGCAGCGTAACGCCGGGGACTAGCGGCCTGACACAAGAGACCCAGTACTTC. This encodes CASSVTPGTSGLTQETQYF. This chain uses TRBV9 with TRBJ2-5, with TRBD2 identical over 11 bases. Germline CDR1 SGDLS, CDR2 YYNGEE. The CDR3 extends over 19 amino acids. Trimming took 1 base from V and 2 from J; bases not matched to a gene: 13.

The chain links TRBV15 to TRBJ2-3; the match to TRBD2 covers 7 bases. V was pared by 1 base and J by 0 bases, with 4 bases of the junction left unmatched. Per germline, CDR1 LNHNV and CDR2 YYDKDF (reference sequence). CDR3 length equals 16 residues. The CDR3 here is CATSRVAGKSTDTQYF. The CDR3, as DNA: TGTGCCACCAGCAGAGTAGCGGGCAAAAGCACAGATACGCAGTATTTT.

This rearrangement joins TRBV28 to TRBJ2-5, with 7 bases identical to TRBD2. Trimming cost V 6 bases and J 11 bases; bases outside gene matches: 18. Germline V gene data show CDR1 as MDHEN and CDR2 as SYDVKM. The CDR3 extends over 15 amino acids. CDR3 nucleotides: TGTGCCAGCAGCACCCCTGAAGCGGGAAGTAAAGAGCAGTACTTC. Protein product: CASSTPEAGSKEQYF.

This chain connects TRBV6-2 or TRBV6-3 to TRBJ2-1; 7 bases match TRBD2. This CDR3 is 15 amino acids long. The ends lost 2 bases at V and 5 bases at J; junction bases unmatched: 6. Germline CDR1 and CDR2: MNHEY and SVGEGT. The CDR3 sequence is CASSYEVAGDNEQFF. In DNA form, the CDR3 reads TGTGCCAGCAGTTACGAGGTAGCGGGTGACAATGAGCAGTTCTTC.

CDR3 loop: CASSATSGSTDTQYF. In DNA form, the CDR3 reads TGTGCCAGCAGCGCCACTAGCGGGAGCACAGATACGCAGTATTTT. J is TRBJ2-3 and V is TRBV9; 9 bases match TRBD2. The CDR3 is 15 residues long. Germline V lookup: CDR1 SGDLS, CDR2 YYNGEE. Trimming took 3 bases from V and 0 from J; bases not matched to a gene: 2.